This entry features one T cell receptor (beta chain) sequence. The entry originates in a study of technical replicates of blood from a few donors. TCRdb keeps only in-frame clones here, not all; method: immunoSEQ multiplex PCR. The sample lists under 100,000 clones, about 95% seen once, with 0.3% to 0.35% in the top ten. Germline V gene lookup returns CDR1 MDHEN and CDR2 SYDVKM. The CDR3 consists of 12 residues. V lost 5 bases, J lost 3 bases, and 8 bases lay in between. This rearrangement joins TRBV28 to TRBJ2-7; D uncertain. Material for sequencing was T cells isolated from PBMCs. The source is a human donor in good health. This CDR3 is CASSPLNYEQYF. In DNA, the CDR3 is TGTGCCAGCAGTCCACTGAACTACGAGCAGTACTTC.